This T cell receptor beta chain was sequenced during a study of control samples from healthy donors and cancer patients. There are 15 residues in the CDR3. V lost 7 bases to trimming and J lost 2 bases; unmatched junction nucleotides: 11. Per germline, CDR1 SQVTM and CDR2 ANQGSEA. Profiling relied on immunoSEQ multiplex PCR, and the TCRdb table lists in-frame clones only, not all of them. This sample has under 450,000 clones, with roughly 90% found just once. V is TRBV29-1 and J is TRBJ2-3, with 8 positions matching TRBD2. The sequencing sample was made of PBMCs. This clonotype was obtained from a man aged 40-49 years with head and neck cancer. This CDR3 is CSAIGGGSITDTQYF. CDR3 coding DNA: TGCAGCGCCATCGGGGGGGGAAGTATCACAGATACGCAGTATTTT.